This T cell receptor (beta chain) was recovered during a study of shared clonotypes between healthy human individuals. Assay used: immunoSEQ multiplex PCR; TCRdb lists only in-frame clones, some missing. The sample lists about 1.5 million clones; nearly 99% were seen once. The V segment lost 6 bases and the J segment 5 bases; nucleotides outside the gene matches: 10. Germline V CDR1 and CDR2: SEHNR, FQNEAQ (reference sequence). There are 15 residues in the CDR3. Concerning this clone: Antigen unknown.

Points from the study as a whole: Represented diversity (both genetic and exposure-history) was limited by the small number of donors. Sampling covered nothing but blood. Tissue TCR repertoires likely differ from those found in blood. Approximately 4.9% of naive CD4 clonotypes were shared across a few donors.

The clonotype comes from a young man in good health. Specimen: naive CD4+ T cells sorted from blood. Specified subset: CD45RA+ positively selected. The chain has TRBV7-9 and TRBJ2-5, with TRBD1 identical over 9 bases. CDR3 in DNA: TGTGCCAGCAGAGATCTGGGGACAGGGATGGAGACCCAGTACTTC. This sequence encodes CASRDLGTGMETQYF. Full variable domain (outside the CDR3, taken from reference TRBV7-9 and TRBJ2-5): DTGVSQNPRHKITKRGQNVTFRCDPISEHNRLYWYRQTLGQGPEFLTYFQNEAQLEKSRLLSDRFSAERPKGSFSTLEIQRTEQGDSAMYLCASRDLGTGMETQYFGPGTRLLVL.